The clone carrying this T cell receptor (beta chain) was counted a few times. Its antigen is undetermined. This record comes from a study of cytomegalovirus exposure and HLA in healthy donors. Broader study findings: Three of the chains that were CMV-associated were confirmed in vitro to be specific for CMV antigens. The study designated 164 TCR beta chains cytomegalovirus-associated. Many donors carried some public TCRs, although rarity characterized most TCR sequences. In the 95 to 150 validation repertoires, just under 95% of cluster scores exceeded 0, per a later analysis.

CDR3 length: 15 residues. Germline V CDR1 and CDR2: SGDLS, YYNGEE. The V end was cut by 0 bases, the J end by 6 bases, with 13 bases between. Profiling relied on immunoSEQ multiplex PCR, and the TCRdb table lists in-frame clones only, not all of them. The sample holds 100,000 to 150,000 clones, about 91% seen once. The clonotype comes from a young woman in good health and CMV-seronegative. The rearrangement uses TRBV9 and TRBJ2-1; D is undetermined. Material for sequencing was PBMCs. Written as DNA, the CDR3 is TGTGCCAGCAGCGTAGGAGCCTCCCAACGCAATGAGCAGTTCTTC. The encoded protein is CASSVGASQRNEQFF.